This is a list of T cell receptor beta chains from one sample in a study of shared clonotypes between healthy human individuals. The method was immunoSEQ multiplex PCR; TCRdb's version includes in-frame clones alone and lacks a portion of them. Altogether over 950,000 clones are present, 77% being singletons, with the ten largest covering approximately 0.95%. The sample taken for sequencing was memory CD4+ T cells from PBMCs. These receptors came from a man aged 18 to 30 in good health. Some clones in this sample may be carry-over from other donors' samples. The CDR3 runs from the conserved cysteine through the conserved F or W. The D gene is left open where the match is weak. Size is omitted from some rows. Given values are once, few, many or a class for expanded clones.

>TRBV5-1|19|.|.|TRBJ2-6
CASSLRSGQQNSGANVLTF
TGCGCCAGCAGCTTGCGGTCTGGCCAACAAAACTCTGGGGCCAACGTCCTGACTTTC
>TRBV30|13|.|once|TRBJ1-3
CAWSAGDGNTIYF
TGTGCCTGGAGTGCAGGGGACGGGAACACCATATATTTT
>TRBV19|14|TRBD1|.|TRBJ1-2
CASTDGQVNYGYTF
TGTGCCAGTACCGACGGACAGGTGAACTATGGCTACACCTTC
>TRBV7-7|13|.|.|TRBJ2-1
CASSLGSYNEQFF
TGTGCCAGCAGCTTAGGCAGCTACAATGAGCAGTTCTTC
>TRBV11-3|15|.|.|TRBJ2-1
CASSLVRTTSDEQFF
TGTGCCAGCAGCTTAGTGCGGACTACCAGTGATGAGCAGTTCTTC
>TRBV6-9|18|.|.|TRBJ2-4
CASSPCFSTGLAKNIQYF
TGTGCCAGCAGCCCCTGTTTTTCGACAGGACTAGCCAAAAACATTCAGTACTTC
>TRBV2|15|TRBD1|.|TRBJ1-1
CASSTLTGPNTEAFF
TGTGCCAGCAGTACTCTGACAGGGCCGAACACTGAAGCTTTCTTT
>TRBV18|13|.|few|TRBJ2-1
CASSPEISNEQFF
TGTGCCAGCTCACCAGAGATATCAAATGAGCAGTTCTTC
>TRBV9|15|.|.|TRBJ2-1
CASSFQGSSYNEQFF
TGTGCCAGCAGCTTTCAGGGGAGCTCCTACAATGAGCAGTTCTTC
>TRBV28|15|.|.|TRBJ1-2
CASSFGTTSRMGYTF
TGTGCCAGCAGTTTCGGGACGACCTCGCGGATGGGCTACACCTTC
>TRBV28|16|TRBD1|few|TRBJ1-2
CASSHLPGQGAGGYTF
TGTGCCAGCAGCCATCTTCCGGGACAGGGGGCGGGAGGCTACACCTTC
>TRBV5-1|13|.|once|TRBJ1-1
CASSWEGGTEAFF
TGCGCCAGCAGCTGGGAGGGGGGCACTGAAGCTTTCTTT
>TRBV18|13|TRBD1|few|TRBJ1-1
CASSADRGTEAFF
TGTGCCAGCTCAGCCGACAGGGGCACTGAAGCTTTCTTT
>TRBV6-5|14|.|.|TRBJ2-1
CASSETSGYNEQFF
TGTGCCAGCAGTGAAACTTCCGGGTACAATGAGCAGTTCTTC
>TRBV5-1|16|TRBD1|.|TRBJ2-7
CASSPNYGTGFYEQYF
TGCGCCAGCAGCCCAAACTACGGGACAGGTTTCTACGAGCAGTACTTC
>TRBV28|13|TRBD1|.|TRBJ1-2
CASSWTGRGGYTF
TGTGCCAGCAGTTGGACAGGGCGGGGTGGCTACACCTTC
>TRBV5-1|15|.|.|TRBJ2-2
CASSLGDANGGELFF
TGCGCCAGCAGCTTGGGGGACGCGAATGGAGGGGAGCTGTTTTTT
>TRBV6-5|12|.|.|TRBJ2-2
CASSSPSGELFF
TGTGCCAGCAGTTCACCCTCCGGGGAGCTGTTTTTT
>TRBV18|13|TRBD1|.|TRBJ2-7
CASSRTGGNEQYF
TGTGCCAGCTCACGGACAGGGGGCAACGAGCAGTACTTC
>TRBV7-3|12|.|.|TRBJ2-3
CASSLTGDTQYF
TGTGCCAGCAGCTTAACTGGGGATACGCAGTATTTT
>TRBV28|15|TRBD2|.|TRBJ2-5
CASSAVGGRKETQYF
TGTGCCAGCAGCGCCGTCGGCGGGAGGAAGGAGACCCAGTACTTC
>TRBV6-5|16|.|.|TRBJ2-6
CASSWSTPSGANVLTF
TGTGCCAGCAGTTGGTCTACTCCCTCTGGGGCCAACGTCCTGACTTTC
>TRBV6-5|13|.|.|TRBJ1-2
CASSYGAGYGYTF
TGTGCCAGCAGTTATGGGGCGGGCTATGGCTACACCTTC
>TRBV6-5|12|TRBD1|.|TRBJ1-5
CASGTGSQPQHF
TGTGCCAGCGGGACAGGGAGTCAGCCCCAGCATTTT
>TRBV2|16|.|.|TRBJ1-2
CASSVTVDSGYYGYTF
TGTGCCAGCAGTGTAACCGTGGACAGCGGCTACTATGGCTACACCTTC
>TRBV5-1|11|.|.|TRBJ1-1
CASSLGGRAFF
TGCGCCAGCAGCTTGGGGGGCAGGGCTTTCTTT
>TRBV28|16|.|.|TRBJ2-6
CASSLAGVSGANVLTF
TGTGCCAGCAGTTTAGCGGGCGTTTCTGGGGCCAACGTCCTGACTTTC
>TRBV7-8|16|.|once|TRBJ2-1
CASSRLSGNSYNEQFF
TGTGCCAGCAGCCGGCTTAGCGGAAACTCCTACAATGAGCAGTTCTTC
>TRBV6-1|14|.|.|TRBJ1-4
CASRRTRQEQKLFF
TGTGCCAGCAGACGAACTAGACAGGAACAAAAACTGTTTTTT
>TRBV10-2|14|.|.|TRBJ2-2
CASRGRVMTGELFF
TGCGCCAGCCGGGGTAGGGTGATGACCGGGGAGCTGTTTTTT
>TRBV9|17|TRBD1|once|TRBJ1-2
CASSVNYSGTGKGGYTF
TGTGCCAGCAGCGTAAACTATTCCGGGACAGGGAAGGGTGGCTACACCTTC
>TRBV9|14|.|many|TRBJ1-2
CASSVQGFSNGYTF
TGTGCCAGCAGCGTGCAGGGGTTTAGTAATGGCTACACCTTC
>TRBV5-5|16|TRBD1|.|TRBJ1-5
CASSLAGDRSYQPQHF
TGTGCCAGCAGCTTGGCCGGGGACAGGTCCTATCAGCCCCAGCATTTT
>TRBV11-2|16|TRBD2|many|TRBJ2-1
CASRFIRGGSHNEQFF
TGTGCCAGCAGATTCATTCGGGGGGGGTCCCACAATGAGCAGTTCTTC
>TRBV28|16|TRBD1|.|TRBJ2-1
CASSSKQGLSYNEQFF
TGTGCCAGCAGTTCAAAACAGGGGTTATCCTACAATGAGCAGTTCTTC
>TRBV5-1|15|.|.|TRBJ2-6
CASSLALSGANVLTF
TGCGCCAGCAGCTTGGCCCTTTCTGGGGCCAACGTCCTGACTTTC
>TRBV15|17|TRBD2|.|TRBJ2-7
CATSRDWGAGVSNEQYF
TGTGCCACCAGCAGAGATTGGGGAGCGGGAGTTAGTAACGAGCAGTACTTC
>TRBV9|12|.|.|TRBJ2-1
CASSVARLEQFF
TGTGCCAGCAGCGTAGCTCGCCTTGAGCAGTTCTTC
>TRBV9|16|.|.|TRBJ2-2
CASSVAMRETVGELFF
TGTGCCAGCAGCGTAGCTATGAGGGAAACTGTCGGGGAGCTGTTTTTT
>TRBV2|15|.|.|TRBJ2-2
CASSERWVSTGELFF
TGTGCCAGCAGTGAACGCTGGGTCAGCACCGGGGAGCTGTTTTTT
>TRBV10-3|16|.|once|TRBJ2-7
CAISESLTRSSYEQYF
TGTGCCATCAGTGAGTCCTTGACTAGGAGCTCCTACGAGCAGTACTTC
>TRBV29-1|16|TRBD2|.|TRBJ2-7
CSVELRTSGRFGEQYF
TGCAGCGTTGAACTCCGGACTAGCGGGAGGTTCGGCGAGCAGTACTTC
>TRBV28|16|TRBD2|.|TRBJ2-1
CASSFQEAGGRRGQFF
TGTGCCAGCAGTTTTCAGGAGGCGGGAGGGCGCCGTGGGCAGTTCTTC
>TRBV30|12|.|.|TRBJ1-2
CAWSAIGEGYTF
TGTGCCTGGAGTGCAATTGGGGAAGGCTACACCTTC
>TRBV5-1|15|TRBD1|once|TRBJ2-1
CASGGQGATYNEQFF
TGCGCCAGCGGGGGACAGGGGGCGACCTACAATGAGCAGTTCTTC
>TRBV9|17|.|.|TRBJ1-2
CASSPGSGREYGYGYTF
TGTGCCAGCAGCCCAGGGTCGGGCAGGGAGTACGGCTATGGCTACACCTTC
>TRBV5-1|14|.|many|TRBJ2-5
CASRMGPYQETQYF
TGCGCCAGCAGGATGGGACCGTACCAAGAGACCCAGTACTTC
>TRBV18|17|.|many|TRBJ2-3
CASSPWISGASTDTQYF
TGTGCCAGCTCACCATGGATTAGCGGTGCTAGCACAGATACGCAGTATTTT
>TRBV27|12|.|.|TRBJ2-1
CASGLDQGEQFF
TGTGCCAGCGGACTCGACCAGGGTGAGCAGTTCTTC
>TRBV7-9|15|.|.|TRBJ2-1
CASNPQGGRAGEQFF
TGTGCCAGCAACCCTCAGGGGGGAAGGGCAGGTGAGCAGTTCTTC
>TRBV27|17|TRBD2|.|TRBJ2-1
CASNRTSGRALPGEQFF
TGTGCCAGCAATCGGACTAGCGGGAGGGCCCTCCCGGGTGAGCAGTTCTTC
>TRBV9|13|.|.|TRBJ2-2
CASSLSSAGELFF
TGTGCCAGCAGCCTGTCTAGTGCCGGGGAGCTGTTTTTT